Presented here are 8 T cell receptor beta chains from one specimen sequenced in a study of T cells in localized non-small cell lung cancer. The table came from immunoSEQ multiplex PCR; TCRdb's copy has only in-frame clones and leaves some out. The data hold tens of thousands of clones, with around 90% observed a single time. The specimen was peripheral blood, collected before any cancer treatment. The receptor source for this set is a woman aged 40-70 years with stage I squamous cell lung carcinoma.

The V call is TRBV6-5, the J call TRBJ1-2; D is possibly TRBD1 (6 bases). The germline gives CDR1 MNHEY, CDR2 SVGAGI. V lost 5 bases and J 1 base, leaving 14 bases between the germline ends. This CDR3 is 15 amino acids long. The CDR3 spells CASSTWTEINYGYTF. As DNA, the CDR3 is TGTGCCAGCAGTACTTGGACAGAAATTAACTATGGCTACACCTTC.

This clone appeared once. This sequence joins TRBV7-8 and TRBJ1-1; the D gene is possibly TRBD1 (6 bases). From germline, CDR1 is SGHVS and CDR2 FQNEAQ. This CDR3 comprises 13 residues. V lost 4 bases to trimming and J lost 5 bases, with 11 bases between them. CDR3 DNA sequence: TGTGCCAGCAGCTCCACAGGGAAGACTGAAGCTTTCTTT. It specifies CASSSTGKTEAFF.

This clone appeared a single time. The J gene is TRBJ1-3, the V gene TRBV6-6, with D tentatively TRBD1 (5 bases). The CDR3 spans 15 residues. Trimming cost V 6 bases and J 0 bases, with 12 bases left between them. Germline CDR1 reads MNHNY; CDR2 reads SVGAGI (reference sequence). The CDR3 DNA follows: TGTGCCAGCAGCCTCGGGGGAGCCTCTGGAAACACCATATATTTT. This sequence encodes CASSLGGASGNTIYF.

The V call is TRBV18, the J call TRBJ2-3; D perhaps matches TRBD1 (6 bases). Per the germline V gene, CDR1 is KGHSH and CDR2 is LQKENI. This CDR3 has 12 residues. V dropped 6 bases and J dropped 6 bases, with 10 bases sitting between them. The CDR3 bases are TGTGCCAGCTCCTCGAGGGGGGATACGCAGTATTTT. Its protein is CASSSRGDTQYF. Full variable domain (rest looked up from reference TRBV18 and TRBJ2-3): NAGVMQNPRHLVRRRGQEARLRCSPMKGHSHVYWYRQLPEEGLKFMVYLQKENIIDESGMPKERFSAEFPKEGPSILRIQQVVRGDSAAYFCASSSRGDTQYFGPGTRLTVL.

The rearrangement links TRBV6-5 to TRBJ1-1; 8 positions agree with TRBD1. Trimming at V came to 1 base and at J to 7 bases, leaving 5 bases not matched to a gene. In germline, CDR1 is MNHEY, CDR2 SVGAGI. The CDR3 spans 14 residues. The CDR3 DNA is TGTGCCAGCAGTTACTTCGGACAGGGAGTTGAAGCTTTCTTT. It encodes CASSYFGQGVEAFF.

The chain combines TRBV19 with TRBJ2-1, with TRBD2 identical over 14 bases. With 5 bases clipped from V and 10 bases from J, the junction kept 7 bases outside the gene matches. The CDR3 totals 15 residues. Germline V gene sequence: CDR1 LNHDA, CDR2 SQIVND (reference sequence). The CDR3 sequence is CASSGTSGGSREQFF. As DNA, the CDR3 is TGTGCCAGTAGTGGGACTAGCGGGGGCTCGAGGGAGCAGTTCTTC.

The CDR3 nucleotides read TGTGCCAGCGGGCAGGGGGCAAGCGCAGGAGGCTACACCTTC. Encoded protein: CASGQGASAGGYTF. The V and J genes are TRBV6-6 and TRBJ1-2; 8 bases are a match to TRBD1. This CDR3 is 14 amino acids long. V dropped 8 bases and J dropped 8; count of bases not matched to a gene: 13. Per germline, CDR1 MNHNY and CDR2 SVGAGI (reference sequence).

The chain joins TRBV5-1 to TRBJ2-3, with 8 bases matching TRBD2. Germline V lookup: CDR1 SGHRS, CDR2 YFSETQ. The V and J ends lost 7 bases and 9 bases, in that order; junction bases with no gene match: 13. This CDR3 comprises 14 residues. This chain's CDR3 is CASAEASGSRTQYF. CDR3 bases: TGCGCCAGCGCCGAAGCTAGCGGGTCCAGAACGCAGTATTTT.